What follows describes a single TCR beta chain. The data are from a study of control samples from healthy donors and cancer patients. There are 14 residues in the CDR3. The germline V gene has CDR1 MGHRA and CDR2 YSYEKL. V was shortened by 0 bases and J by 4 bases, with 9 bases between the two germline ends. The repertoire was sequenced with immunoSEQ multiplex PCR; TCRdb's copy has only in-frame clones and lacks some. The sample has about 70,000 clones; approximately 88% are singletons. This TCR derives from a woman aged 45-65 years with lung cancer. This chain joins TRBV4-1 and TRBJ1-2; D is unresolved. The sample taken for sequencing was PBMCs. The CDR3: CASSQEVTIYGYTF. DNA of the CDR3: TGCGCCAGCAGCCAAGAGGTCACTATCTATGGCTACACCTTC.